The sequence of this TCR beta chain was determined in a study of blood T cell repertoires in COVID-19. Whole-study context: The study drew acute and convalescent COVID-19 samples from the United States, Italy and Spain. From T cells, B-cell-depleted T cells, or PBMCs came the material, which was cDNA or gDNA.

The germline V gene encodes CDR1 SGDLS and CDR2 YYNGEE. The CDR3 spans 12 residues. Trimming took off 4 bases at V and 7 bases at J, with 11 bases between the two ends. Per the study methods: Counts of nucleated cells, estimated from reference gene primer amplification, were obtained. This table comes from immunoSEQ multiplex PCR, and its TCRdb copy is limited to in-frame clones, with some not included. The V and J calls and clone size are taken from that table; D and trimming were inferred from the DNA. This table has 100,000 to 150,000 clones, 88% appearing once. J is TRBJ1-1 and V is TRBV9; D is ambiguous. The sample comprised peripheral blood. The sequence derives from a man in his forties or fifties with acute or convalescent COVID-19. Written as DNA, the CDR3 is TGTGCCAGCAGCTCGAAAGGGAGTGAAGCTTTCTTT. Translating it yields CASSSKGSEAFF. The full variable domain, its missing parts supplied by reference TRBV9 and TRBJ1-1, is DSGVTQTPKHLITATGQRVTLRCSPRSGDLSVYWYQQSLDQGLQFLIQYYNGEERAKGNILERFSAQQFPDLHSELNLSSLELGDSALYFCASSSKGSEAFFGQGTRLTVV.